This T cell receptor (beta chain) stems from a study of cytomegalovirus exposure and HLA in healthy donors. Donors sampled were nominally healthy, though unrecorded immune exposures were likely. The CDR3 runs 15 residues. Trimming cost V 5 bases and J 7 bases; bases outside gene matches: 9. Germline V gene data show CDR1 as SEHNR and CDR2 as FQNEAQ (reference sequence). This clone came up a few times. With 60 Vbeta and 13 Jbeta primers, the PCR was carried out. Assay: immunoSEQ multiplex PCR; the TCRdb copy retains only in-frame clones and omits some. This table has about 110,000 clones, approximately 82% appearing once.

Input material: PBMCs. This TCR was recovered from a man aged 35 to 55 in good health and CMV-seronegative. The genes are TRBV7-9 and TRBJ1-4; 8 bases line up with TRBD1. The CDR3, as DNA: TGTGCCAGCAGCACAGGGACAGGACCGAGTGAAAAACTGTTTTTT. The encoded protein is CASSTGTGPSEKLFF. The whole variable domain, remainder taken from reference TRBV7-9 and TRBJ1-4, is DTGVSQNPRHKITKRGQNVTFRCDPISEHNRLYWYRQTLGQGPEFLTYFQNEAQLEKSRLLSDRFSAERPKGSFSTLEIQRTEQGDSAMYLCASSTGTGPSEKLFFGSGTQLSVL.